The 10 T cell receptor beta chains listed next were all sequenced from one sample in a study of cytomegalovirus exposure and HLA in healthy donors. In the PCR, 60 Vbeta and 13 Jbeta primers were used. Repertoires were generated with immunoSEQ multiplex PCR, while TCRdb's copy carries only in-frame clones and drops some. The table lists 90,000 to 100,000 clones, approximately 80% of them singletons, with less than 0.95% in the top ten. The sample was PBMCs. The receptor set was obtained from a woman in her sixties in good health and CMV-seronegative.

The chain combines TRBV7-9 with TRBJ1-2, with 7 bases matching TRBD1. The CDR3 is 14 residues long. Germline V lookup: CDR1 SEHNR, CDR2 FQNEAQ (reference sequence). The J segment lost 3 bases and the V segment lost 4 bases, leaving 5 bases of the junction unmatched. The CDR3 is CASSSGQAYYGYTF. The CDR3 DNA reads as TGTGCCAGCAGCTCTGGACAGGCGTACTATGGCTACACCTTC.

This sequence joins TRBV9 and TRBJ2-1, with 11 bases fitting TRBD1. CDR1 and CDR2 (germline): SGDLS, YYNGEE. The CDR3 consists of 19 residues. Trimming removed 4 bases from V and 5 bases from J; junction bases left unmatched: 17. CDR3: CASSSRGRPGQGANNEQFF. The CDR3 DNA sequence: TGTGCCAGCAGCTCCAGAGGTCGCCCCGGACAGGGGGCTAACAATGAGCAGTTCTTC.

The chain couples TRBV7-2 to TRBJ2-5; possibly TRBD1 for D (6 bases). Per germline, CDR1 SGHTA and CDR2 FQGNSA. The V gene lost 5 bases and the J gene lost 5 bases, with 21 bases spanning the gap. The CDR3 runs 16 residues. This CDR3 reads CASSLRGTTQGETQYF. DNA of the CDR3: TGTGCCAGCAGCCTTAGAGGGACCACCCAGGGGGAGACCCAGTACTTC.

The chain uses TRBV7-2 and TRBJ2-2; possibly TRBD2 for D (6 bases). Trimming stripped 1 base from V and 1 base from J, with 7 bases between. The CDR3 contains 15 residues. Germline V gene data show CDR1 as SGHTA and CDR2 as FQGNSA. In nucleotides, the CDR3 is TGTGCCAGCAGCTTAGTCGGGGGGAACACCGGGGAGCTGTTTTTT. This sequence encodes CASSLVGGNTGELFF.

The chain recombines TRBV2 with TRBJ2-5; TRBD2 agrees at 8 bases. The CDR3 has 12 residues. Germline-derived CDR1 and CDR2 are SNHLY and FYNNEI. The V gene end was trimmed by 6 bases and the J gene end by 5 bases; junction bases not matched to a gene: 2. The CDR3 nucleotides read TGTGCCAGCAGACGGGAGGGGGAGACCCAGTACTTC. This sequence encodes CASRREGETQYF.

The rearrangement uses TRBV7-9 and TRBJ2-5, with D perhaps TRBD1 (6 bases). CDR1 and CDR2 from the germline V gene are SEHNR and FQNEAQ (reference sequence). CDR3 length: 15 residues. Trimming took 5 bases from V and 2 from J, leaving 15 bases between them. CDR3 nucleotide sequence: TGTGCCAGCAGCACACAGGGTAGGGGGCAAGAGACCCAGTACTTC. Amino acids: CASSTQGRGQETQYF.

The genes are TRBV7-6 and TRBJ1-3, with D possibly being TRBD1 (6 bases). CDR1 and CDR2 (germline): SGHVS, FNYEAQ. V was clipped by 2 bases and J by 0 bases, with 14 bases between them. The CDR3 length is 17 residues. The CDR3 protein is CASSLTGRGHSGNTIYF. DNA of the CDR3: TGTGCCAGCAGCTTAACGGGCAGGGGCCACTCTGGAAACACCATATATTTT.

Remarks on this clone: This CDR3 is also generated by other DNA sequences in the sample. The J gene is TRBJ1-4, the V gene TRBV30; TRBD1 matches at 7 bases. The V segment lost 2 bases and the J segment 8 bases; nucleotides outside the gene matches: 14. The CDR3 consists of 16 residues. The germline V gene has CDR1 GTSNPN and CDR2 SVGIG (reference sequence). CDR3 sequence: CAWSFVTGQREEKLFF. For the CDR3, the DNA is TGTGCCTGGAGTTTCGTAACGGGACAGAGAGAAGAAAAACTGTTTTTT.

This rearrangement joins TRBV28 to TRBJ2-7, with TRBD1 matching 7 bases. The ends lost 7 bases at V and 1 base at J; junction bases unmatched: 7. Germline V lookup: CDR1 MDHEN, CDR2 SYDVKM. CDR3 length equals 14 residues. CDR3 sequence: CASTLAGGSYEQYF. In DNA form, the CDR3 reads TGTGCCAGCACTTTGGCAGGGGGTTCCTACGAGCAGTACTTC.

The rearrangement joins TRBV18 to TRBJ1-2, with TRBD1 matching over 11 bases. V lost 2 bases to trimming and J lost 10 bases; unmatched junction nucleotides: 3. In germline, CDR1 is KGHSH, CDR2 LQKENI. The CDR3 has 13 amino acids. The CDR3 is CASSPEGQGAYTF. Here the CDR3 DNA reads TGTGCCAGCTCACCAGAAGGACAGGGGGCCTACACCTTC. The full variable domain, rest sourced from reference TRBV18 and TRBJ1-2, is NAGVMQNPRHLVRRRGQEARLRCSPMKGHSHVYWYRQLPEEGLKFMVYLQKENIIDESGMPKERFSAEFPKEGPSILRIQQVVRGDSAAYFCASSPEGQGAYTFGSGTRLTVV.